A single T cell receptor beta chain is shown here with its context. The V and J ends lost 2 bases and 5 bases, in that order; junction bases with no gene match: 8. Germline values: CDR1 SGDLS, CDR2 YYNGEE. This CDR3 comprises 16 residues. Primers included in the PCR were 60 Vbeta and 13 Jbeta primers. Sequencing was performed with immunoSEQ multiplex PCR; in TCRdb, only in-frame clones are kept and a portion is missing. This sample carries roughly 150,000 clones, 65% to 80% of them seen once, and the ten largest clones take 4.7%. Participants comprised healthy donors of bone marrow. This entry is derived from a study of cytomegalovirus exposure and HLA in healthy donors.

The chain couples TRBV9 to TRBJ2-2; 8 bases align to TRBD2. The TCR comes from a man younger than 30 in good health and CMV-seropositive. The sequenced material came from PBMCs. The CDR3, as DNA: TGTGCCAGCAGCGTGATCGGGGGGGCTCTAACCGGGGAGCTGTTTTTT. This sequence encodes CASSVIGGALTGELFF. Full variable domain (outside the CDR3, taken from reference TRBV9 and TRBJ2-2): DSGVTQTPKHLITATGQRVTLRCSPRSGDLSVYWYQQSLDQGLQFLIQYYNGEERAKGNILERFSAQQFPDLHSELNLSSLELGDSALYFCASSVIGGALTGELFFGEGSRLTVL.